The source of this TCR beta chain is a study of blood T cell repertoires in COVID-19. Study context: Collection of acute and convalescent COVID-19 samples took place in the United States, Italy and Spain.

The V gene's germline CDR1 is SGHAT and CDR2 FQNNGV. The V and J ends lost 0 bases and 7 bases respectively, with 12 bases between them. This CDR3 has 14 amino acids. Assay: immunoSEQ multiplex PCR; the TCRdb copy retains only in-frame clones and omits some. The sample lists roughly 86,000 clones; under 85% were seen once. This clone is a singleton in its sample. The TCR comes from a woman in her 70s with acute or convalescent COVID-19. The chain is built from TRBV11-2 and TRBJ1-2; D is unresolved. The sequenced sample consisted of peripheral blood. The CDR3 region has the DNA TGTGCCAGCAGCTTAGATTCAACACCTGTTGGCTACACCTTC. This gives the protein CASSLDSTPVGYTF.